This T cell receptor (beta chain) was captured by sequencing in a study of glioma-infiltrating T cells after dendritic cell vaccination. Study summary: Autologous tumor lysate was loaded overnight onto monocyte-derived dendritic cells grown seven to eight days with IL-4 and GM-CSF.

TCRB CDR3 was amplified from 2 ug genomic DNA or less. The method was immunoSEQ multiplex PCR; TCRdb's version includes in-frame clones alone and lacks a portion of them. The table has some 78,000 clones, 85% seen once. A note on this clone: Its target is unknown.

Time point denoted: after dendritic cell vaccination, including at tumor progression/relapse. CDR1 and CDR2 from the germline V gene are SGDLS and YYNGEE. The V and J ends lost 4 bases and 8 bases, in that order; junction bases with no gene match: 10. CDR3 length: 17 amino acids. Findings of the study overall: Complete blood and tumor specimen sets were limited to few patients.

The sample consisted of blood, taken after dendritic cell vaccination. This rearrangement joins TRBV9 to TRBJ2-1, with 15 nucleotides matching TRBD2. This clonotype was sampled from a human donor with glioblastoma. The CDR3 DNA reads as TGTGCCAGCAGCTTTCGGGGACTAGCGGGGGGAAGGGATGAGCAGTTCTTC. Its translation is CASSFRGLAGGRDEQFF.